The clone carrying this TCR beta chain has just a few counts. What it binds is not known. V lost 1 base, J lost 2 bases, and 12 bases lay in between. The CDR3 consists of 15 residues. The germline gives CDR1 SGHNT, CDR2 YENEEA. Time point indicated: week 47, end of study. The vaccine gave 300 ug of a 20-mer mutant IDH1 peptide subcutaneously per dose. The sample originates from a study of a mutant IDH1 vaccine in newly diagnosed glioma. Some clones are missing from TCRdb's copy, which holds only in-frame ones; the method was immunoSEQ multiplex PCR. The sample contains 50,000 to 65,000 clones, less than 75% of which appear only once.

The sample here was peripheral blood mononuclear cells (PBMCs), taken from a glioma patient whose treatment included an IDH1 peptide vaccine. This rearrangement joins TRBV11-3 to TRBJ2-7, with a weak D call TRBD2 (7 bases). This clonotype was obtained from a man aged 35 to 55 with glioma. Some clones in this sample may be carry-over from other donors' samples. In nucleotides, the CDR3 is TGTGCCAGCAGCTTAGGAGGGGGGGCGACCTACGAGCAGTACTTC. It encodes CASSLGGGATYEQYF.